This T cell receptor beta chain emerged from a study of OX40 agonist ivuxolimab in advanced cancers. This table comes from immunoSEQ multiplex PCR, and its TCRdb copy is limited to in-frame clones, with some not included. The sample carries 75,000 to 100,000 clones, about 86% recorded once. This CDR3 is built from 15 residues. Per germline, CDR1 LGHNA and CDR2 YNFKEQ. Trimming at V came to 4 bases and at J to 3 bases, leaving 5 bases not matched to a gene. This TCR was sampled from an adult with an advanced solid tumor such as melanoma, head and neck, liver or kidney cancer. The V and J genes are TRBV4-2 and TRBJ2-1; 8 bases match TRBD2. Here the sequenced sample was CD4+ or CD8+ T cells sorted from blood, taken in a trial of the OX40 agonist ivuxolimab. CDR3 DNA sequence: TGTGCCAGCAGCCCCTCGGGACTAGGCTACAATGAGCAGTTCTTC. Translated: CASSPSGLGYNEQFF.